A single sample gave rise to the 6 T cell receptor beta chains below, sequenced in a study of T cell responses to AZD1222 COVID-19 vaccine. Some clones are missing from TCRdb's copy, which holds only in-frame ones; the method was immunoSEQ multiplex PCR. Of roughly 120,000 clones listed, roughly nine tenths are singletons. Specimen: peripheral blood, collected 28 days after the second AZD1222 dose. Receptor source: an adult who received the AZD1222 COVID-19 vaccine.

This chain connects TRBV5-8 to TRBJ1-1; TRBD1 might be the D (6 bases). CDR1 is SGHTS, CDR2 YDEGEE, per germline. V was clipped by 4 bases and J by 3 bases, with 13 bases between them. The CDR3 runs to 14 residues. CDR3 sequence reads: CASSEQGGDTEAFF. The CDR3 region has the DNA TGTGCCAGCAGCGAACAGGGAGGGGACACTGAAGCTTTCTTT.

The chain recombines TRBV19 with TRBJ1-2, with 12 bases aligning to TRBD1. This CDR3 is 14 amino acids long. J gave up 8 bases and V 4 bases, and 5 bases lay outside the gene matches. CDR1 and CDR2 (germline): LNHDA, SQIVND (reference sequence). The CDR3 coding sequence is TGTGCCAGTAGTACGGGACAGGGGGCCGGCGGCTACACCTTC. Translated: CASSTGQGAGGYTF. Filled out from reference TRBV19 and TRBJ1-2, the complete variable domain reads DGGITQSPKYLFRKEGQNVTLSCEQNLNHDAMYWYRQDPGQGLRLIYYSQIVNDFQKGDIAEGYSVSREKKESFPLTVTSAQKNPTAFYLCASSTGQGAGGYTFGSGTRLTVV.

CDR3 in amino acids: CASSLSWVGDNQPQHF. As DNA, the CDR3 is TGTGCCAGCAGTTTATCATGGGTAGGGGACAATCAGCCCCAGCATTTT. The chain joins TRBV27 to TRBJ1-5; tentatively, D is TRBD1 (5 bases). This CDR3 has 16 amino acids. Trimming shortened V by 0 bases and J by 3 bases, and 12 bases separated the two germline ends. Germline assignment: CDR1 MNHEY and CDR2 SMNVEV (reference sequence).

The genes are TRBV6-2 or TRBV6-3 and TRBJ2-1, with TRBD1 as a possible D gene (6 bases). There are 15 residues in the CDR3. Germline V lookup: CDR1 MNHEY, CDR2 SVGEGT. Between the trimmed V and J ends, which lost 0 bases and 0 bases, there was a span of 6 bases. The CDR3 loop reads CASSYSRGSYNEQFF. Written as DNA, the CDR3 is TGTGCCAGCAGTTACTCCAGGGGCTCCTACAATGAGCAGTTCTTC.

The gene calls are TRBV24-1 and TRBJ2-2; 7 bases match TRBD1. Germline V gene sequence: CDR1 KGHDR, CDR2 SFDVKD. V lost 4 bases, J lost 5 bases, and 6 bases stayed unmatched. The CDR3 has 15 amino acids. CDR3 DNA sequence: TGTGCCACCAGTGACCCCTTGACAGGGACCGGGGAGCTGTTTTTT. It codes for CATSDPLTGTGELFF.

The chain links TRBV7-8 to TRBJ1-2, with D unclear. CDR3 length equals 14 residues. Germline V gene sequence: CDR1 SGHVS, CDR2 FQNEAQ. The ends were cut back, 1 base at V and 3 bases at J, with 9 bases in the middle. CDR3 DNA: TGTGCCAGCAGCTTAGAAGGGTTCCACTATGGCTACACCTTC. Translated, it gives CASSLEGFHYGYTF.